Detailed here is one T cell receptor (beta chain). The data are from a study of T-cell memory formation after mild COVID-19. TCRdb passed the 5' RACE reads through MiXCR, listing each CDR3 protein once. The table shows around 150,000 distinct CDR3 sequences, with roughly 14% occurring only once. The CDR3 covers 14 residues. The ends were cut back, 1 base at V and 2 bases at J, with 7 bases in the middle. Germline V gene sequence: CDR1 KGHDR, CDR2 SFDVKD. The TCR comes from an adult woman who had mild COVID-19 (a few samples of this study predate the infection). Cell type and time point are not known. This chain joins TRBV24-1 and TRBJ1-2; a possible D gene is TRBD1 (5 bases). Sequencing used PBMCs or a T cell subset sorted from them (not recorded which). DNA of the CDR3: TGTGCCACCAGTGATTTCCCAGGGAACTATGGCTACACCTTC. Its protein is CATSDFPGNYGYTF.